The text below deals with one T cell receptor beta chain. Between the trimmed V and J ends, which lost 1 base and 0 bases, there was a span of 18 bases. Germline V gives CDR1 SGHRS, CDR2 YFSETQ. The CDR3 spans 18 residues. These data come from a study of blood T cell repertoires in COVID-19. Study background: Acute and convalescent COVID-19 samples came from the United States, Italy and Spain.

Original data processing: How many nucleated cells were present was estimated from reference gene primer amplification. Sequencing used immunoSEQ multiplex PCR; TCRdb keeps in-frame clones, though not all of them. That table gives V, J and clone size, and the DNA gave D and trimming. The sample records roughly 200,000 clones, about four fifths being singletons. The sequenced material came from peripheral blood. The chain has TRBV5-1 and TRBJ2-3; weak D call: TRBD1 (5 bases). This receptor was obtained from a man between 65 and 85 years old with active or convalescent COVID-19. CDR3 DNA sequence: TGCGCCAGCAGCTTGATTCCCGGGCCAAGGGGTAGCACAGATACGCAGTATTTT. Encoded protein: CASSLIPGPRGSTDTQYF.